A selection of T cell receptor beta chains follows, all from one sample in a study of CD4 and CD8 cells across lung adenocarcinoma regions. TCRdb re-analysed the PCR reads in MiXCR, keeping a single row per CDR3 protein. This sample has fewer than 30,000 distinct CDR3 sequences, with 53% found just once. The sample taken for sequencing was CD8+ T cells from the center of a lung tumor. These receptors all come from a male donor with lung adenocarcinoma. The CD4 and CD8 labels of this study may be unreliable. CDR3s include the opening cysteine and the closing phenylalanine or tryptophan. The order of the fields is V gene, J gene, clone size, D gene, CDR3 protein, CDR3 DNA. The D gene is left open where the match is weak. Clone size is stated in some rows and not others, as once, few, many or a class when expanded.

v_gene: TRBV6-5
j_gene: TRBJ2-5
abundance: few
d_gene: NA
CDR3aa: CASSFLQGEETQYF
CDR3nt: TGTGCCAGCAGTTTCCTACAGGGAGAAGAGACCCAGTACTTC

v_gene: TRBV10-2
j_gene: TRBJ2-5
abundance: few
d_gene: NA
CDR3aa: CASRKGTLKETQYF
CDR3nt: TGCGCCAGCAGAAAGGGGACCCTGAAAGAGACCCAGTACTTC

v_gene: TRBV6-1
j_gene: TRBJ1-1
abundance: many
d_gene: NA
CDR3aa: CASSRWTLMNTEAFF
CDR3nt: TGTGCCAGCAGTCGATGGACACTTATGAACACTGAAGCTTTCTTT

v_gene: TRBV27
j_gene: TRBJ2-5
abundance: NA
d_gene: NA
CDR3aa: CASRGRGGSDQEIQYF
CDR3nt: TGTGCCAGCAGGGGGAGGGGGGGCAGTGACCAAGAGATCCAGTACTTC

v_gene: TRBV21-1
j_gene: TRBJ2-5
abundance: NA
d_gene: NA
CDR3aa: CASSKGQKTKETQYF
CDR3nt: TGTGCCAGCAGCAAAGGACAGAAAACGAAAGAGACCCAGTACTTC

v_gene: TRBV6-1
j_gene: TRBJ2-4
abundance: NA
d_gene: NA
CDR3aa: CASSGTRGGMGGLDQDIQYF
CDR3nt: TGTGCCAGCAGTGGGACCCGAGGGGGGATGGGGGGTCTTGACCAAGACATCCAGTACTTC

v_gene: TRBV7-8
j_gene: TRBJ1-3
abundance: many
d_gene: NA
CDR3aa: CASSLVVGGSSGNTIYF
CDR3nt: TGTGCCAGCAGCTTAGTTGTTGGGGGGAGCTCTGGAAACACCATATATTTT

v_gene: TRBV10-1
j_gene: TRBJ2-1
abundance: NA
d_gene: NA
CDR3aa: CASSEEGGTGEEQFF
CDR3nt: TGCGCCAGCAGTGAGGAAGGGGGTACTGGCGAGGAGCAGTTCTTC

v_gene: TRBV25-1
j_gene: TRBJ2-3
abundance: many
d_gene: NA
CDR3aa: CASSEWGTDTQYF
CDR3nt: TGTGCCAGCAGTGAATGGGGCACAGATACGCAGTATTTT

v_gene: TRBV10-3
j_gene: TRBJ2-5
abundance: NA
d_gene: TRBD2
CDR3aa: CATARAREGSETQYF
CDR3nt: TGTGCCACGGCTAGGGCGCGGGAGGGCTCTGAGACGCAGTACTTC

v_gene: TRBV7-8
j_gene: TRBJ2-5
abundance: NA
d_gene: NA
CDR3aa: CASGRQETQYF
CDR3nt: TGTGCCAGCGGACGCCAGGAGACCCAGTACTTC

v_gene: TRBV6-1
j_gene: TRBJ2-3
abundance: NA
d_gene: TRBD1
CDR3aa: CARGGRAVRTGTQYF
CDR3nt: TGTGCCAGGGGCGGACGGGCGGTGAGGACAGGTACGCAGTATTTT

v_gene: TRBV20-1
j_gene: TRBJ2-1
abundance: few
d_gene: NA
CDR3aa: CSAGVGEQFF
CDR3nt: TGCAGTGCCGGGGTGGGGGAGCAGTTCTTC

v_gene: TRBV10-1
j_gene: TRBJ1-2
abundance: few
d_gene: NA
CDR3aa: CASSESGYGYTF
CDR3nt: TGCGCCAGCAGTGAATCGGGGTATGGCTACACCTTC

v_gene: TRBV6-5
j_gene: TRBJ2-3
abundance: NA
d_gene: NA
CDR3aa: CASSYSMMAHTDTQYF
CDR3nt: TGTGCCAGCAGTTACTCGATGATGGCACACACAGATACGCAGTATTTT

v_gene: TRBV6-1
j_gene: TRBJ1-2
abundance: NA
d_gene: TRBD1
CDR3aa: CASRTGGGYTF
CDR3nt: TGTGCCAGCAGAACAGGGGGTGGCTACACCTTC

v_gene: TRBV4-1
j_gene: TRBJ2-5
abundance: NA
d_gene: TRBD2
CDR3aa: CASSQELAGVPETQYF
CDR3nt: TGCGCCAGCAGCCAAGAGCTAGCGGGAGTACCAGAGACCCAGTACTTC

v_gene: TRBV11-1
j_gene: TRBJ2-5
abundance: few
d_gene: NA
CDR3aa: CASSLRRAQLQETQYF
CDR3nt: TGTGCCAGCAGCCTTCGAAGGGCGCAACTTCAAGAGACCCAGTACTTC

v_gene: TRBV6-1
j_gene: TRBJ2-3
abundance: NA
d_gene: NA
CDR3aa: CASSAAGLGAKDTQYF
CDR3nt: TGTGCCAGCAGTGCGGCGGGGCTAGGGGCCAAAGACACGCAGTATTTC

v_gene: TRBV6-1
j_gene: TRBJ2-1
abundance: NA
d_gene: TRBD2
CDR3aa: CASSETWTRGTDAQFF
CDR3nt: TGTGCCAGCAGTGAAACGTGGACTAGGGGCACCGATGCGCAGTTCTTT

v_gene: TRBV6-1
j_gene: TRBJ2-5
abundance: NA
d_gene: NA
CDR3aa: CASSEVASPETQYF
CDR3nt: TGTGCCAGCAGTGAAGTGGCCAGCCCAGAGACCCAGTACTTC

v_gene: TRBV10-3
j_gene: TRBJ2-7
abundance: NA
d_gene: NA
CDR3aa: CAIRGAGAKNTQYF
CDR3nt: TGTGCCATCAGGGGGGCGGGAGCCAAAAATACGCAGTACTTC

v_gene: TRBV6-1
j_gene: TRBJ2-4
abundance: NA
d_gene: NA
CDR3aa: CACSEAGTWAKNTQYF
CDR3nt: TGTGCCTGCAGTGAAGCGGGGACATGGGCCAAAAATACGCAGTACTTT

v_gene: TRBV6-1
j_gene: TRBJ2-3
abundance: few
d_gene: TRBD2
CDR3aa: CASSVVAGSTDTQYF
CDR3nt: TGTGCCAGCAGTGTGGTAGCGGGGAGCACAGATACGCAGTATTTT

v_gene: TRBV3-1
j_gene: TRBJ2-3
abundance: few
d_gene: TRBD2
CDR3aa: CASSQDLVKTSGGHPGYF
CDR3nt: TGTGCCAGCAGCCAAGATCTGGTGAAGACTAGCGGGGGTCACCCGGGGTATTTT

v_gene: TRBV15
j_gene: TRBJ2-1
abundance: NA
d_gene: TRBD2
CDR3aa: CATSRDLAGGPSAEQFF
CDR3nt: TGTGCCACCAGCAGAGATCTAGCGGGAGGCCCGAGTGCTGAGCAGTTCTTC

v_gene: TRBV27
j_gene: TRBJ2-2
abundance: many
d_gene: NA
CDR3aa: CASSLKRNTGELFF
CDR3nt: TGTGCCAGCAGTTTAAAAAGGAACACCGGGGAGCTGTTTTTT

v_gene: TRBV2
j_gene: TRBJ2-1
abundance: many
d_gene: NA
CDR3aa: CASNGGVVGEQFF
CDR3nt: TGTGCCAGCAACGGGGGCGTTGTTGGTGAGCAGTTCTTC

v_gene: TRBV12-3/TRBV12-4
j_gene: TRBJ2-4
abundance: NA
d_gene: NA
CDR3aa: CASGPMARNIQYF
CDR3nt: TGTGCCAGCGGGCCGATGGCCAGAAATATTCAGTATTTC

v_gene: TRBV10-3
j_gene: TRBJ1-1
abundance: NA
d_gene: NA
CDR3aa: CAISETGTEAFF
CDR3nt: TGTGCCATCAGTGAGACAGGCACTGAAGCTTTCTTT

v_gene: TRBV27
j_gene: TRBJ2-7
abundance: medium-sized
d_gene: NA
CDR3aa: CASSNRVSHEQYF
CDR3nt: TGTGCCAGCAGTAACAGGGTTTCCCACGAGCAGTACTTC